This is a list of T cell receptor beta chains from one sample in a study of T cells after yellow fever vaccination. TCRdb passed the 5' RACE reads through MiXCR, listing each CDR3 protein once. The sample holds 78,000 or so distinct CDR3 sequences, about 7.3% seen once. Sequenced here: CD8+ T cells sorted from PBMCs, sampled 10 days after the first yellow fever vaccination. Receptor source: a man younger than 35 who received the YFV17D yellow fever vaccine. Each CDR3 is given with its conserved first and last residue. The D gene is left open where the match is weak. Expanded clones get a size class; other rows say once, few or many, or leave the size out.

cdr3_aa: CASSLSPLTGELFF; cdr3_nt: TGCGCCAGCAGCTTATCCCCACTGACCGGGGAGCTGTTTTTT; d_call: NA; v_call: TRBV4-1; j_call: TRBJ2-2; clone_size: few
cdr3_aa: CASRHVSSYEQYF; cdr3_nt: TGTGCCAGTCGGCATGTCAGCTCCTACGAGCAGTACTTC; d_call: NA; v_call: TRBV6-1; j_call: TRBJ2-7; clone_size: many
cdr3_aa: CASSLEAGPNQPQHF; cdr3_nt: TGCGCCAGCAGCTTGGAGGCAGGACCCAATCAGCCCCAGCATTTT; d_call: NA; v_call: TRBV5-1; j_call: TRBJ1-5; clone_size: NA
cdr3_aa: CASSLVQAYEQYF; cdr3_nt: TGTGCCAGCAGTTTGGTCCAGGCCTACGAGCAGTACTTC; d_call: NA; v_call: TRBV12-3/TRBV12-4; j_call: TRBJ2-7; clone_size: NA
cdr3_aa: CASSLWAGKGTGELFF; cdr3_nt: TGTGCCAGCAGCTTATGGGCAGGGAAAGGCACCGGGGAGCTGTTTTTT; d_call: NA; v_call: TRBV13; j_call: TRBJ2-2; clone_size: many
cdr3_aa: CASSLGGTSTTDTQYF; cdr3_nt: TGTGCCAGCAGCCTTGGGGGGACTAGCACGACGGATACGCAGTATTTT; d_call: TRBD2; v_call: TRBV9; j_call: TRBJ2-3; clone_size: many
cdr3_aa: CSVDLPGGVSRDPETQYF; cdr3_nt: TGCAGCGTTGATCTGCCAGGGGGCGTCTCGAGGGATCCAGAGACCCAGTACTTC; d_call: TRBD1; v_call: TRBV29-1; j_call: TRBJ2-5; clone_size: many
cdr3_aa: CASSPGPPSYNEQFF; cdr3_nt: TGTGCCAGCAGCCCAGGACCCCCGTCCTACAATGAGCAGTTCTTC; d_call: NA; v_call: TRBV7-9; j_call: TRBJ2-1; clone_size: NA
cdr3_aa: CASSQVEGAPYEQYF; cdr3_nt: TGCGCCAGCAGCCAAGTAGAGGGGGCCCCCTACGAGCAGTACTTC; d_call: TRBD1; v_call: TRBV4-1; j_call: TRBJ2-7; clone_size: few
cdr3_aa: CASSLEPPNTEAFF; cdr3_nt: TGCGCCAGCAGCTTGGAACCACCGAACACTGAAGCTTTCTTT; d_call: NA; v_call: TRBV5-1; j_call: TRBJ1-1; clone_size: NA
cdr3_aa: CASSHGKREVYGYTF; cdr3_nt: TGTGCCAGCAGCCACGGTAAAAGGGAAGTCTATGGCTACACCTTC; d_call: NA; v_call: TRBV4-2; j_call: TRBJ1-2; clone_size: many
cdr3_aa: CASSQESSYPLSYEQYF; cdr3_nt: TGTGCCAGCAGCCAAGAAAGCTCGTACCCCTTATCCTACGAGCAGTACTTC; d_call: NA; v_call: TRBV4-2; j_call: TRBJ2-7; clone_size: NA
cdr3_aa: CASSSTAYTDTQYF; cdr3_nt: TGTGCCAGCAGCTCGACTGCCTACACAGATACGCAGTATTTT; d_call: NA; v_call: TRBV7-9; j_call: TRBJ2-3; clone_size: few
cdr3_aa: CASGETGKETQYF; cdr3_nt: TGCGCCTCCGGGGAGACAGGGAAAGAGACCCAGTACTTC; d_call: TRBD1; v_call: TRBV4-1; j_call: TRBJ2-5; clone_size: many
cdr3_aa: CASSIGGGHTEAFF; cdr3_nt: TGTGCCAGCAGCATAGGGGGGGGCCACACTGAAGCTTTCTTT; d_call: NA; v_call: TRBV7-2; j_call: TRBJ1-1; clone_size: few
cdr3_aa: CSARETGAPNQPQHF; cdr3_nt: TGCAGTGCTAGAGAGACAGGGGCACCCAATCAGCCCCAGCATTTT; d_call: TRBD1; v_call: TRBV20-1; j_call: TRBJ1-5; clone_size: many
cdr3_aa: CASSIGLGGGYEQYF; cdr3_nt: TGTGCCAGCAGCATAGGGTTAGGCGGGGGATACGAGCAGTACTTC; d_call: TRBD2; v_call: TRBV7-2; j_call: TRBJ2-7; clone_size: few
cdr3_aa: CASSLGGGGLGADTQYF; cdr3_nt: TGTGCCAGCAGCTTAGGAGGAGGGGGACTGGGGGCAGATACGCAGTATTTT; d_call: NA; v_call: TRBV13; j_call: TRBJ2-3; clone_size: many
cdr3_aa: CASSEAELNEQFF; cdr3_nt: TGTGCCAGCAGTGAAGCCGAACTCAATGAGCAGTTCTTC; d_call: NA; v_call: TRBV6-1; j_call: TRBJ2-1; clone_size: many
cdr3_aa: CASSHVQGAKEQYF; cdr3_nt: TGCGCCAGCAGCCACGTACAGGGGGCGAAAGAGCAGTACTTC; d_call: TRBD1; v_call: TRBV4-1; j_call: TRBJ2-7; clone_size: many
cdr3_aa: CASSEESPNEQFF; cdr3_nt: TGTGCCAGCAGTGAAGAGTCCCCCAATGAGCAGTTCTTC; d_call: NA; v_call: TRBV5-4; j_call: TRBJ2-1; clone_size: NA
cdr3_aa: CSAFGLPPIRQETQYF; cdr3_nt: TGCAGTGCCTTTGGACTGCCACCGATTAGACAAGAGACCCAGTACTTC; d_call: NA; v_call: TRBV20-1; j_call: TRBJ2-5; clone_size: many
cdr3_aa: CASSPQTGEETQYF; cdr3_nt: TGTGCCAGCTCACCACAAACGGGGGAAGAGACCCAGTACTTC; d_call: NA; v_call: TRBV18; j_call: TRBJ2-5; clone_size: few
cdr3_aa: CASSRGTDFQETQYF; cdr3_nt: TGTGCCAGCTCCCGCGGGACAGATTTCCAAGAGACCCAGTACTTC; d_call: NA; v_call: TRBV18; j_call: TRBJ2-5; clone_size: few
cdr3_aa: CASSQPPSGGGNEQFF; cdr3_nt: TGCGCCAGCAGCCAGCCGCCTAGCGGGGGGGGAAATGAGCAGTTCTTC; d_call: TRBD2; v_call: TRBV4-1; j_call: TRBJ2-1; clone_size: many
cdr3_aa: CASSFHRRGAQETQYF; cdr3_nt: TGTGCCAGCAGCTTCCACAGGCGGGGGGCTCAAGAGACCCAGTACTTC; d_call: TRBD2; v_call: TRBV7-8; j_call: TRBJ2-5; clone_size: NA
cdr3_aa: CASSSRKQTYTEAFF; cdr3_nt: TGTGCCAGCAGTTCCAGGAAACAGACCTACACTGAAGCTTTCTTT; d_call: NA; v_call: TRBV6-5; j_call: TRBJ1-1; clone_size: many
cdr3_aa: CATSRVRGLDTGELFF; cdr3_nt: TGTGCCACCAGCAGGGTCAGGGGGCTAGACACCGGGGAGCTGTTTTTT; d_call: TRBD1; v_call: TRBV15; j_call: TRBJ2-2; clone_size: few
cdr3_aa: CASSQSRQQGAVEQYF; cdr3_nt: TGCGCCAGCAGCCAAAGTCGTCAACAGGGGGCCGTCGAGCAGTACTTC; d_call: TRBD1; v_call: TRBV4-1; j_call: TRBJ2-7; clone_size: NA
cdr3_aa: CASSLTWDTQYF; cdr3_nt: TGTGCCAGCAGCCTCACTTGGGATACGCAGTATTTT; d_call: NA; v_call: TRBV12-3/TRBV12-4; j_call: TRBJ2-3; clone_size: NA
cdr3_aa: CASSLSIGGGYNEQFF; cdr3_nt: TGTGCCAGCAGCTTGTCTATCGGGGGCGGGTACAATGAGCAGTTCTTC; d_call: NA; v_call: TRBV5-5; j_call: TRBJ2-1; clone_size: many
cdr3_aa: CASSEGGGLQETQYF; cdr3_nt: TGCGCCAGCAGTGAAGGCGGGGGCCTCCAAGAGACCCAGTACTTC; d_call: NA; v_call: TRBV10-2; j_call: TRBJ2-5; clone_size: NA
cdr3_aa: CSASAGYNEQFF; cdr3_nt: TGCAGTGCTTCGGCGGGCTACAATGAGCAGTTCTTC; d_call: NA; v_call: TRBV20-1; j_call: TRBJ2-1; clone_size: many
cdr3_aa: CASSLEGINAQIAFF; cdr3_nt: TGTGCCAGCAGCTTGGAAGGTATCAACGCCCAGATTGCTTTCTTT; d_call: NA; v_call: TRBV5-8; j_call: TRBJ1-1; clone_size: NA
cdr3_aa: CASSDAPSSYNEQFF; cdr3_nt: TGTGCCAGCAGTGACGCCCCCAGCTCCTACAATGAGCAGTTCTTC; d_call: NA; v_call: TRBV6-4; j_call: TRBJ2-1; clone_size: many
cdr3_aa: CATSPQGDRVETQYF; cdr3_nt: TGTGCCACCAGCCCGCAGGGAGACAGGGTAGAGACCCAGTACTTC; d_call: TRBD1; v_call: TRBV15; j_call: TRBJ2-5; clone_size: many
cdr3_aa: CASSYSKGGGELFF; cdr3_nt: TGTGCCAGCAGTTACTCGAAAGGGGGGGGGGAGCTGTTTTTT; d_call: NA; v_call: TRBV6-2/TRBV6-3; j_call: TRBJ2-2; clone_size: few
cdr3_aa: CASSLTAIYEQYF; cdr3_nt: TGTGCCAGCAGTTTGACAGCAATCTACGAGCAGTACTTC; d_call: NA; v_call: TRBV6-2/TRBV6-3; j_call: TRBJ2-7; clone_size: many
cdr3_aa: CASSLEVSTNYGYTF; cdr3_nt: TGTGCCAGCAGCTTAGAGGTCAGCACTAACTATGGCTACACCTTC; d_call: NA; v_call: TRBV7-9; j_call: TRBJ1-2; clone_size: few
cdr3_aa: CASSQTGSEQYF; cdr3_nt: TGCGCCAGCAGCCAGACGGGGTCCGAGCAGTACTTC; d_call: NA; v_call: TRBV4-1; j_call: TRBJ2-7; clone_size: many
cdr3_aa: CASSPLGRGNQPQHF; cdr3_nt: TGTGCCAGCAGTCCCCTCGGCAGGGGCAATCAGCCCCAGCATTTT; d_call: NA; v_call: TRBV27; j_call: TRBJ1-5; clone_size: few
cdr3_aa: CASSLGVDVLYGYTF; cdr3_nt: TGCGCCAGCAGCCTAGGCGTCGACGTACTGTATGGCTACACCTTC; d_call: NA; v_call: TRBV4-3; j_call: TRBJ1-2; clone_size: NA
cdr3_aa: CASSLYRDFGELFF; cdr3_nt: TGTGCTAGCAGCTTGTACAGGGATTTCGGGGAGCTGTTTTTT; d_call: NA; v_call: TRBV7-7; j_call: TRBJ2-2; clone_size: many
cdr3_aa: CASSQEQITDTQYF; cdr3_nt: TGTGCCAGCAGCCAAGAACAGATCACAGATACGCAGTATTTT; d_call: NA; v_call: TRBV14; j_call: TRBJ2-3; clone_size: NA
cdr3_aa: CASSFDPGTGADTQYF; cdr3_nt: TGCGCCAGCAGCTTCGATCCCGGGACAGGGGCGGATACGCAGTATTTT; d_call: TRBD1; v_call: TRBV5-1; j_call: TRBJ2-3; clone_size: many
cdr3_aa: CASSLGASGSSYNEQFF; cdr3_nt: TGTGCCAGCAGCTTAGGGGCTAGCGGGAGCTCCTACAATGAGCAGTTCTTC; d_call: TRBD2; v_call: TRBV7-6; j_call: TRBJ2-1; clone_size: many